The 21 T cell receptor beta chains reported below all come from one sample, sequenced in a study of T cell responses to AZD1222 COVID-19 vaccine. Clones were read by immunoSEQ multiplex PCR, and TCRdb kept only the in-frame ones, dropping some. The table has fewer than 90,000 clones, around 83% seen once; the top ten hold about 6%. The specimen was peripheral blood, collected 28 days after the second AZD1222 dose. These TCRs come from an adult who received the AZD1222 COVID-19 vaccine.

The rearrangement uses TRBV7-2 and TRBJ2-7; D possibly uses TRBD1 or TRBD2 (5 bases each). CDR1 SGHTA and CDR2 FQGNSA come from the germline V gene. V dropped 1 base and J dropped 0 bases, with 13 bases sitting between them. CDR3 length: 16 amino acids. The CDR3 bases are TGTGCCAGCAGCTTAGTGGGGGTTCGGGCCTCCTACGAGCAGTACTTC. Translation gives CASSLVGVRASYEQYF.

The CDR3 nucleotides read TGCGCCAGCAGCCCAGCCAACGGTCAGCCCCAGCATTTT. Its protein product is CASSPANGQPQHF. V and J are TRBV5-1 and TRBJ1-5; no clear D. V was pared by 4 bases and J by 6 bases, with 11 bases between. Germline V gene sequence: CDR1 SGHRS, CDR2 YFSETQ. The CDR3 has 13 residues. The variable domain in full, completed from reference TRBV5-1 and TRBJ1-5, reads KAGVTQTPRYLIKTRGQQVTLSCSPISGHRSVSWYQQTPGQGLQFLFEYFSETQRNKGNFPGRFSGRQFSNSRSEMNVSTLELGDSALYLCASSPANGQPQHFGDGTRLSIL.

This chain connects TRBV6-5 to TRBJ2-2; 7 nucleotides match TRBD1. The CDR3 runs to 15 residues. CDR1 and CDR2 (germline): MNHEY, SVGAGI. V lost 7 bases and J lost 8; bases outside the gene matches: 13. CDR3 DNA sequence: TGTGCCAGCAAATCGACTAAGGGGGCAGCTGGGGAGCTGTTTTTT. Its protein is CASKSTKGAAGELFF.

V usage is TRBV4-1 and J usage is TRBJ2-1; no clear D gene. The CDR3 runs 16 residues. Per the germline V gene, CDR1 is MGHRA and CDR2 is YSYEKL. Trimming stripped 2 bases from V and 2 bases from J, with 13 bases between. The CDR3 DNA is TGCGCCAGCAGCCAATCCGGTGGGCCCCCCTACAATGAGCAGTTCTTC. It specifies CASSQSGGPPYNEQFF.

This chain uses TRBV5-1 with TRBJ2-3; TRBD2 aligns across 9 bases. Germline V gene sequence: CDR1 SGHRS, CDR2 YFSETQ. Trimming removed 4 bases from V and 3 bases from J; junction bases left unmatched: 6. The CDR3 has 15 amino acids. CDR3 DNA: TGCGCCAGCAGCCTTAGCGGGGGACTTACAGATACGCAGTATTTT. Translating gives CASSLSGGLTDTQYF.

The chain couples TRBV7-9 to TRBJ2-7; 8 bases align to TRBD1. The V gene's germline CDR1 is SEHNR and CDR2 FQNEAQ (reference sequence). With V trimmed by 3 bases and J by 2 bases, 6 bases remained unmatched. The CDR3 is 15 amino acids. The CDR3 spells CASSFPGTGPYEQYF. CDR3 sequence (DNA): TGTGCCAGCAGCTTTCCCGGGACAGGCCCCTACGAGCAGTACTTC.

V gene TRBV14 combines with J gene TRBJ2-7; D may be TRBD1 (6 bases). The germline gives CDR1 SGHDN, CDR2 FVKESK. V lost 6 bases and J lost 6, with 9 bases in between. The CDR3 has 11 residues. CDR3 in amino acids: CASSQQGEQYF. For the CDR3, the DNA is TGTGCCAGCAGTCAACAGGGCGAGCAGTACTTC. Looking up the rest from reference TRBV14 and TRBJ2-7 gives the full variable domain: EAGVTQFPSHSVIEKGQTVTLRCDPISGHDNLYWYRRVMGKEIKFLLHFVKESKQDESGMPNNRFLAERTGGTYSTLKVQPAELEDSGVYFCASSQQGEQYFGPGTRLTVT.

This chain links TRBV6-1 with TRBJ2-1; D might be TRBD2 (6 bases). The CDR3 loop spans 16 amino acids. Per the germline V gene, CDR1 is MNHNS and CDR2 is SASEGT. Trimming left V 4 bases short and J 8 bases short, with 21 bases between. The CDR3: CASSGPPGLSRDEQFF. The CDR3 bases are TGTGCCAGCAGTGGCCCCCCGGGACTCTCAAGGGATGAGCAGTTCTTC.

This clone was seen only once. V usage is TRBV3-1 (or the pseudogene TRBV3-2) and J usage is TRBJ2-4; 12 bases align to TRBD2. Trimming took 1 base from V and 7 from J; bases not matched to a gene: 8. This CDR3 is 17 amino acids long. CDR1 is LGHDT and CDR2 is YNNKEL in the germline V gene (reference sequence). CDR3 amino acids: CASSQVPLAGGQNIQYF. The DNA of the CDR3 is TGTGCCAGCAGCCAAGTACCGCTAGCGGGGGGGCAGAACATTCAGTACTTC.

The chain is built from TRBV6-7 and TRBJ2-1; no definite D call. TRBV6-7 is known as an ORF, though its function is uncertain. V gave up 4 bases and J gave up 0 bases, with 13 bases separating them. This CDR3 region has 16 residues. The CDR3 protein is CASSSASPASYNEQFF. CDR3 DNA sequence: TGTGCCAGCAGTTCCGCCTCACCCGCCTCCTACAATGAGCAGTTCTTC.

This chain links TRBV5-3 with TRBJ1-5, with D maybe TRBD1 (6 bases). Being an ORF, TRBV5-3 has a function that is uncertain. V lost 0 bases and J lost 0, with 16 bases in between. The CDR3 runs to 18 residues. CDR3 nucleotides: TGTGCCAGAAGCTTGGGGACAGTTATCAGGTCTAGCAATCAGCCCCAGCATTTT. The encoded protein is CARSLGTVIRSSNQPQHF.

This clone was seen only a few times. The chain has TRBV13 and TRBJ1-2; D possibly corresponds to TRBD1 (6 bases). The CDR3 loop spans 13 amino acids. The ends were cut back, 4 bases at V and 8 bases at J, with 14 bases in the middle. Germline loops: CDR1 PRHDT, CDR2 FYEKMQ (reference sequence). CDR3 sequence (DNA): TGTGCCAGCAGCTCTACGAACAGGGCGGGCTACACCTTC. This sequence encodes CASSSTNRAGYTF.

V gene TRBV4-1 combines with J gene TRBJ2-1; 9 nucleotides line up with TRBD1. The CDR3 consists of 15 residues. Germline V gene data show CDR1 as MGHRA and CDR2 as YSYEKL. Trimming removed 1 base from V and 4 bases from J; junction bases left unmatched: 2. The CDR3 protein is CASSQGQGVYNEQFF. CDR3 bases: TGCGCCAGCAGCCAAGGACAGGGGGTATACAATGAGCAGTTCTTC.

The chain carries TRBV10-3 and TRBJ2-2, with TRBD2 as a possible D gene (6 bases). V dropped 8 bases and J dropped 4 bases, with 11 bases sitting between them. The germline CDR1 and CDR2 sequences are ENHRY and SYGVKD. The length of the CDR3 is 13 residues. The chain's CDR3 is CAISEEGTGELFF. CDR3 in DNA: TGTGCCATCTCTGAGGAGGGCACCGGGGAGCTGTTTTTT.

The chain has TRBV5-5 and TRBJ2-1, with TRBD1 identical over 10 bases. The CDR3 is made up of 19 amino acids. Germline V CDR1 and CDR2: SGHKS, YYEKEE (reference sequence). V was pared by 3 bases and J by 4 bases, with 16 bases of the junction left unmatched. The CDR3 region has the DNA TGTGCCAGCAGCTCAACCGGGACAGGGGCTTCTGGGAATTACAATGAGCAGTTCTTC. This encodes CASSSTGTGASGNYNEQFF.

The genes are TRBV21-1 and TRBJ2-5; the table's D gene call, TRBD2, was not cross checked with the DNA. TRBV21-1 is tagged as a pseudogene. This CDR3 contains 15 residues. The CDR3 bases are TGTGCCAGCAGCAAAAACCCGCGGGGTAGAGAGACCCAGTACTTC. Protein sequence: CASSKNPRGRETQYF.

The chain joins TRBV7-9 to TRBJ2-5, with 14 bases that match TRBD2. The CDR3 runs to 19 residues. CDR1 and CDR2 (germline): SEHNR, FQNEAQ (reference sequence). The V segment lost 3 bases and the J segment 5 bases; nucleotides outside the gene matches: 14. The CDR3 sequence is CASSFSYGTSGRRVETQYF. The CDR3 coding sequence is TGTGCCAGCAGCTTTTCTTACGGGACTAGCGGGAGACGAGTCGAGACCCAGTACTTC.

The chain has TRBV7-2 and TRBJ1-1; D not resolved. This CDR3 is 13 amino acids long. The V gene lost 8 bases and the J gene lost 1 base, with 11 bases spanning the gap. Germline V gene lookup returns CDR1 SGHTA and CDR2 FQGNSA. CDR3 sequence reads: CASLWNTNTEAFF. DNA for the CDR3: TGTGCCAGCCTCTGGAACACGAACACTGAAGCTTTCTTT.

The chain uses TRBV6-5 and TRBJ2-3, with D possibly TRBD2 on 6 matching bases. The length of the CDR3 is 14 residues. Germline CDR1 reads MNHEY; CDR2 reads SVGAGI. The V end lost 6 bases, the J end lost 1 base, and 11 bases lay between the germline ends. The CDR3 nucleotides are TGTGCCAGCAGAGACGGAGGGGGCACAGATACGCAGTATTTT. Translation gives CASRDGGGTDTQYF.

The CDR3 here is CASSPGTGFPEQYF. CDR3 bases: TGTGCCAGCTCACCAGGGACAGGGTTTCCCGAGCAGTACTTC. The chain has TRBV18 and TRBJ2-7; 9 nucleotides align to TRBD1. This CDR3 comprises 14 residues. The V and J ends lost 2 bases and 6 bases, in that order; junction bases with no gene match: 5. The germline gives CDR1 KGHSH, CDR2 LQKENI.

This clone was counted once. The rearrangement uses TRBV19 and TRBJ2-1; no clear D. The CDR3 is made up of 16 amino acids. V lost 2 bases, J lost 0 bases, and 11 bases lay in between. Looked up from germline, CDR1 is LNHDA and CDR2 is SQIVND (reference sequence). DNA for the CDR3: TGTGCCAGTAGTATATGGCGGCAGTTCTCCTACAATGAGCAGTTCTTC. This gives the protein CASSIWRQFSYNEQFF.